These T cell receptor beta chains were read from a single sample in a study of identifying expanded T cells in peripheral blood. Profiled with immunoSEQ multiplex PCR; TCRdb holds only in-frame clones, not every one. The sample holds about 110,000 clones, around 90% seen once. The sequenced material came from blood. The receptors come from a person aged 18-70 years in good health. The CDR3 runs from the conserved cysteine through the conserved F or W. Each record gives: D gene, clone size, J gene, V gene, CDR3 protein, CDR3 DNA. A D gene is named only where the DNA matches it firmly. Not all rows give a size; the values are once, few, many and, for expanded clones, a class.

D gene: TRBD1; clone size: .; J gene: TRBJ2-5; V gene: TRBV2; CDR3 protein: CASRPLGGTGVQETQYF; CDR3 DNA: TGTGCCAGCAGACCCCTTGGGGGGACAGGGGTCCAAGAGACCCAGTACTTC
D gene: .; clone size: .; J gene: TRBJ1-5; V gene: TRBV4-2; CDR3 protein: CASSQGGPGHQPQHF; CDR3 DNA: TGTGCCAGCAGCCAGGGAGGTCCGGGGCATCAGCCCCAGCATTTT
D gene: .; clone size: .; J gene: TRBJ2-1; V gene: TRBV7-2; CDR3 protein: CASSGGYYNEQFF; CDR3 DNA: TGTGCCAGCAGTGGCGGATATTACAATGAGCAGTTCTTC
D gene: .; clone size: .; J gene: TRBJ1-1; V gene: TRBV28; CDR3 protein: CASRGVDRNTEAFF; CDR3 DNA: TGTGCCAGCAGGGGGGTAGACAGGAACACTGAAGCTTTCTTT
D gene: .; clone size: .; J gene: TRBJ1-2; V gene: TRBV7-2; CDR3 protein: CASSLMRGGGYTF; CDR3 DNA: TGTGCCAGCAGCTTAATGAGGGGTGGTGGCTACACCTTC
D gene: .; clone size: .; J gene: TRBJ1-4; V gene: TRBV7-2; CDR3 protein: CASSLYGPATNEKLFF; CDR3 DNA: TGTGCCAGCAGCTTATATGGCCCCGCAACTAATGAAAAACTGTTTTTT
D gene: .; clone size: once; J gene: TRBJ2-3; V gene: TRBV7-2; CDR3 protein: CASSPFTDTQYF; CDR3 DNA: TGTGCCAGCAGCCCGTTCACAGATACGCAGTATTTT
D gene: .; clone size: .; J gene: TRBJ1-5; V gene: TRBV7-2; CDR3 protein: CASSPALYSNQPQHF; CDR3 DNA: TGTGCCAGCAGCCCGGCCCTTTATAGCAATCAGCCCCAGCATTTT
D gene: .; clone size: .; J gene: TRBJ1-3; V gene: TRBV5-1; CDR3 protein: CASSPGVGGNTIYF; CDR3 DNA: TGCGCCAGCAGTCCAGGGGTTGGCGGAAACACCATATATTTT
D gene: .; clone size: once; J gene: TRBJ2-4; V gene: TRBV2; CDR3 protein: CASSFQNIQYF; CDR3 DNA: TGTGCCAGCAGTTTCCAAAACATTCAGTACTTC
D gene: .; clone size: .; J gene: TRBJ2-7; V gene: TRBV7-2; CDR3 protein: CASSGGGRADEQYF; CDR3 DNA: TGTGCCAGCAGCGGGGGGGGCAGGGCGGATGAGCAGTACTTC
D gene: .; clone size: .; J gene: TRBJ1-4; V gene: TRBV5-6; CDR3 protein: CASSLQGRVEKLFF; CDR3 DNA: TGTGCCAGCAGCTTGCAGGGTCGGGTTGAAAAACTGTTTTTT
D gene: .; clone size: .; J gene: TRBJ1-5; V gene: TRBV15; CDR3 protein: CATSNGWRPEGQPQHF; CDR3 DNA: TGTGCCACCAGCAATGGTTGGAGGCCAGAAGGTCAGCCCCAGCATTTT
D gene: .; clone size: once; J gene: TRBJ1-2; V gene: TRBV27; CDR3 protein: CASSLTYPQTSYTF; CDR3 DNA: TGTGCCAGCAGTCTAACATACCCGCAAACGAGCTACACCTTC
D gene: TRBD1; clone size: .; J gene: TRBJ1-2; V gene: TRBV7-6; CDR3 protein: CASSLEGQGAQGYTF; CDR3 DNA: TGTGCCAGCAGCTTAGAAGGACAGGGGGCGCAGGGCTACACCTTC
D gene: .; clone size: .; J gene: TRBJ1-1; V gene: TRBV28; CDR3 protein: CASSLRGGNTEAFF; CDR3 DNA: TGTGCCAGCAGCCTCCGAGGGGGGAACACTGAAGCTTTCTTT
D gene: TRBD2; clone size: .; J gene: TRBJ2-5; V gene: TRBV5-1; CDR3 protein: CASSSAGVTQETQYF; CDR3 DNA: TGCGCCAGCAGCTCGGCGGGAGTCACCCAAGAGACCCAGTACTTC
D gene: .; clone size: .; J gene: TRBJ2-5; V gene: TRBV9; CDR3 protein: CASSVVFLSRETQYF; CDR3 DNA: TGTGCCAGCAGCGTAGTTTTTCTCTCCCGGGAGACCCAGTACTTC
D gene: .; clone size: .; J gene: TRBJ1-1; V gene: TRBV7-3; CDR3 protein: CASSSRPQGLSEAFF; CDR3 DNA: TGTGCCAGCAGCTCTAGACCTCAGGGTTTATCTGAAGCTTTCTTT
D gene: TRBD1; clone size: .; J gene: TRBJ2-7; V gene: TRBV7-9; CDR3 protein: CASSSTGGARGEQYF; CDR3 DNA: TGTGCCAGCAGCTCTACAGGGGGCGCCAGAGGGGAGCAGTACTTC
D gene: .; clone size: .; J gene: TRBJ2-5; V gene: TRBV9; CDR3 protein: CASSSSRGDHQETQYF; CDR3 DNA: TGTGCCAGCAGCTCCTCGAGGGGGGACCATCAAGAGACCCAGTACTTC
D gene: .; clone size: .; J gene: TRBJ2-2; V gene: TRBV10-3; CDR3 protein: CAISEGQRRTGELFF; CDR3 DNA: TGTGCCATCAGTGAGGGGCAAAGGCGCACCGGGGAGCTGTTTTTT
D gene: .; clone size: few; J gene: TRBJ1-2; V gene: TRBV19; CDR3 protein: CASSDGAYGYTF; CDR3 DNA: TGTGCCAGTAGTGACGGAGCCTATGGCTACACCTTC
D gene: .; clone size: once; J gene: TRBJ2-5; V gene: TRBV7-3; CDR3 protein: CASSLTTGGGETQYF; CDR3 DNA: TGTGCCAGCAGCTTAACGACAGGAGGTGGAGAGACCCAGTACTTC